This T cell receptor beta chain stems from a study of blood T cell repertoires in COVID-19 (dated by TCRdb to the early 2020s). Looking at the study overall: Collaborator samples came from the United States, Italy and Spain and covered acute and convalescent phases of COVID-19. The material from the prospective study consisted of cDNA or gDNA derived from T cells, B-cell-depleted T cells, or PBMCs. Sample metadata almost always included a de-identified subject ID, COVID-19 status, age in years and sex. Where HLA class I and class II types were available, the types were taken from metadata supplied by the sample provider, not from assay-based typing. The repertoires were released in a freely available public database intended as a resource for research on the immune response to SARS-CoV-2. Samples were obtained from the ongoing ImmuneRACE study (first 160 participants) and from about 1,300 subjects provided by 6 global collaborators. Deeply sampled blood TCRbeta repertoires from subjects exposed to, actively infected with, or recovered from COVID-19 were included in the dataset. Results and caveats for the whole study, not just this receptor: Clinical and demographic metadata were provided uncurated, with the amount varying by source and participant.

TCRbeta CDR3 regions were amplified from genomic DNA using the immunoSEQ Assay, a bias-controlled multiplex PCR. The original pipeline was this. The number of nucleated cells in each sample was estimated from the amplification of reference gene primers within the assay. To quantify the absolute abundance of each unique TCRbeta CDR3 rearrangement, sequence reads were collapsed and filtered. For each sample, productive Simpson clonality was calculated as the square root of Simpson's diversity index across productive rearrangements. Here the immuneACCESS table is served through TCRdb, limited to in-frame sequences with V and J called. Missing clones are a known gap in these copies; in checked studies unresolved V genes cover under half, and the rest lacks a known reason. D and trimming were read from the DNA, whereas the V and J calls and clone size are those reported in that table. Across this sample there are fewer than 700,000 clones, with about 88% seen only once. The ten largest clonotypes hold around 8% of the sample.

To note about this clone: This receptor's antigen is unknown. The record has no base qualities; no much larger clone is one base away.

At one collaborating source in Seattle, patients were enrolled during active infection and were followed longitudinally through the course of disease. Whole blood was collected in K2EDTA tubes by collaborating institutions according to the institutions' own protocols. Collaborator samples were shipped for TCRbeta analysis as frozen whole blood, isolated PBMCs, or DNA extracted from either sample type. The CDR3 covers 16 residues, taking in both the cysteine and the phenylalanine. Left in the record is the CDR3 DNA by itself, 48 bases read in frame from the first base. Based on the germline V gene, the CDR1 and CDR2 sequences are SGHRS and YFSETQ. Trimming takes 4 bases off V and 6 bases off J; junction bases not matched to a gene: 6.

Sample: peripheral blood. This TCR derives from a woman between 50 and 59 years old with COVID-19, enrolled during active disease. The rearrangement combines TRBV5-1 with TRBJ2-3; 15 of the junction bases match TRBD2. The CDR3 region: CASSPRTSGGADTQYF. The nucleotides read TGCGCCAGCAGCCCGAGGACTAGCGGGGGGGCGGATACGCAGTATTTT.